This T cell receptor (beta chain) was observed in a study of technical replicates of blood from a handful of donors. The germline CDR1 and CDR2 sequences are SGHNT and YENEEA. CDR3 size: 13 residues. Deletions cut 7 bases from V and 3 bases from J, with 13 bases between. Libraries were prepared by immunoSEQ multiplex PCR; TCRdb keeps only in-frame clonotypes and omits some of them. The sample lists tens of thousands of clones; 85% to 95% were seen once. The receptor comes from a human donor in good health. The chain has TRBV11-3 and TRBJ2-7; a weak D match, TRBD1 (6 bases). Sequences were obtained from T cells isolated from PBMCs. The CDR3 protein is CASKGTRGYEQYF. The CDR3 DNA reads TGTGCCAGCAAAGGAACCAGGGGCTACGAGCAGTACTTC.